This T cell receptor beta chain was documented in a study of CDR3 diversity in severe acne. This clonotype was found once. Since a much larger clone is just one base distant, this may be a read error. TCRdb processed the PCR reads anew with MiXCR; each CDR3 protein has one entry. This table has tens of thousands of distinct CDR3 sequences, 45% to 60% appearing once. The CDR3 loop spans 13 amino acids. This TCR was recovered from a male donor in good health, without acne. The sample consisted of blood. This chain joins TRBV12-3 or TRBV12-4 and TRBJ2-5; D not certain. CDR3 sequence (DNA): TGTGCCAGCAAGAGGTCGCCACCAGAGACCCGGTACTTC. This codes for CASKRSPPETRYF.